The table lists the clone carrying this TCR beta chain with many counts. Both iRepertoire HTBI primers and Arm-PCR of CDR3 regions were used to build the TCR beta libraries. From the multiplex PCR reads, TCRdb called clonotypes with MiXCR, one entry per CDR3 protein. Counted here are about 620,000 distinct CDR3 sequences, 16% occurring once; the ten biggest clones make up around 19%. These data are taken from a study of regulatory T cells in long-lasting Graves disease. Trimming cost V 5 bases and J 7 bases; bases outside gene matches: 8. CDR1 and CDR2 (germline): DFQATT, SNEGSKA (reference sequence). The length of the CDR3 is 13 residues. Time point given: newly diagnosed GD, antithyroid drugs for less than 3 months. Generation of the TCR library employed RNA extracted from PBMCs. Separately, the same data were catalogued under a study of T cells in Graves' hyperthyroidism and ophthalmopathy.

The chain uses TRBV20-1 and TRBJ1-5, with TRBD1 matching over 7 bases. This specimen was peripheral blood mononuclear cells (PBMCs), taken at new diagnosis, from a patient treated with antithyroid drugs. This receptor was obtained from a woman in her 30s with Graves disease. CDR3 coding DNA: TGCAGTGCTCCTACAGGGGTGGGGCAGCCCCAGCATTTT. This gives the protein CSAPTGVGQPQHF.